This TCR beta chain was found in a study of shared clonotypes between healthy human individuals. Findings and caveats of the study: The rarefaction results pointed to incomplete sorted-subset sequencing despite large depth.

Data came from immunoSEQ multiplex PCR; TCRdb stores just in-frame clones and leaves some out. The table has roughly 2.2 million clones, 92% seen once; the top ten hold 0.37%. As concerns this clone: Its antigen remains unidentified.

The V gene's germline CDR1 is MGHDK and CDR2 SYGVNS. The CDR3 runs 15 residues. V gave up 0 bases and J gave up 9 bases; unmatched junction bases: 6. The source is a man aged 18 to 30 in good health. Some clones in this sample may be carry-over from other donors' samples. V gene TRBV25-1 combines with J gene TRBJ2-1; 9 bases match TRBD2. What was sequenced was naive CD4+ T cells from PBMCs. Documented subset: CD45RA+ positively selected. This CDR3 reads CASSEYGGRASEQFF. The CDR3 nucleotides read TGTGCCAGCAGTGAATACGGCGGGAGGGCCAGTGAGCAGTTCTTC. Full variable domain (missing parts from reference TRBV25-1 and TRBJ2-1): EADIYQTPRYLVIGTGKKITLECSQTMGHDKMYWYQQDPGMELHLIHYSYGVNSTEKGDLSSESTVSRIRTEHFPLTLESARPSHTSQYLCASSEYGGRASEQFFGPGTRLTVL.